The following is a TCR beta chain sequence with its context. Antigen unknown. The data were obtained in a study of cytomegalovirus exposure and HLA in healthy donors. General observations from the study: Both high specificity and high sensitivity reportedly marked the classifier's diagnosis of cytomegalovirus status. There were reportedly fewer N-insertions in an Asian-associated ancestry cluster than the roughly 680-donor mean, in a later analysis. Most TCR beta V segments were productive about 87% or about 30% of the time in an earlier analysis.

Use of 60 Vbeta and 13 Jbeta primers characterized the PCR. Data came from immunoSEQ multiplex PCR; TCRdb stores just in-frame clones and leaves some out. The sample consists of 200,000 to 250,000 clones, 70% to 80% of them appearing once. This CDR3 has 16 residues. V was shortened by 0 bases and J by 2 bases, with 13 bases between the two germline ends. CDR1 SGHRS and CDR2 YFSETQ come from the germline V gene. The chain recombines TRBV5-1 with TRBJ2-3, with D tentatively TRBD2 (5 bases). The source of this sequence is a woman aged 55-69 years in good health and CMV-seropositive. Material for sequencing was PBMCs. CDR3 sequence: CASSLAEGSFTDTQYF. The CDR3, as DNA: TGCGCCAGCAGCTTGGCCGAGGGCAGCTTCACAGATACGCAGTATTTT.